This T cell receptor beta chain was documented in a study of PD-L1 blockade in urothelial cancer. Study in general: Treatment start was followed by blood analysis at 3 weeks (second dose) and again at 6 weeks.

The germline CDR1 and CDR2 sequences are SGHRS and YFSETQ. The CDR3 contains 16 residues. V shed 4 bases and J shed 1 base, with 14 bases lying between them. Broader study findings: Improved survival was predicted by pretreatment blood TCR clonality below the median. For durable-benefit patients, tumor-associated blood clones expanded more at 3 weeks.

Each PCR reaction had synthetic TCR analog templates spiked into it. Assay used: immunoSEQ multiplex PCR; TCRdb lists only in-frame clones, some missing. The table has about 84,000 clones, about 81% seen once. Comments on this clone: The antigen is unknown.

The genes are TRBV5-1 and TRBJ2-2, with unresolved D. This TCR came from a man aged 65 to 85 with urothelial cancer. This specimen consisted of PBMCs, obtained around atezolizumab (anti-PD-L1) treatment. The CDR3 nucleotides are TGCGCCAGCAGCCCTTTTAATGCACAGAACACCGGGGAGCTGTTTTTT. Translating it yields CASSPFNAQNTGELFF.